The entry below describes one T cell receptor beta chain. Its target is not known. The data originate from a study of shared clonotypes between healthy human individuals. For the study at large: Three plates were used per donor for CD4 naive, three for CD4 memory, two for CD8 naive and one for CD8 memory. Study-wide points: Rarefaction revealed incomplete sorted-subset sequencing despite large depth.

Clones were read by immunoSEQ multiplex PCR, and TCRdb kept only the in-frame ones, dropping some. The data hold some 1,400,000 clones, with around 97% observed a single time. Trimming removed 3 bases from V and 1 base from J; junction bases left unmatched: 5. CDR1 is MDHEN, CDR2 SYDVKM, per germline. The CDR3 has 15 residues. The chain couples TRBV28 to TRBJ1-1, with 7 bases matching TRBD1. The clonotype originates from a young man in good health. Material for sequencing was naive CD4+ T cells sorted from blood. Sample subset: CD45RA+ positively selected. CDR3 bases: TGTGCCAGCAGTTTTTTGACAGGGTCGAACACTGAAGCTTTCTTT. Translation gives CASSFLTGSNTEAFF.